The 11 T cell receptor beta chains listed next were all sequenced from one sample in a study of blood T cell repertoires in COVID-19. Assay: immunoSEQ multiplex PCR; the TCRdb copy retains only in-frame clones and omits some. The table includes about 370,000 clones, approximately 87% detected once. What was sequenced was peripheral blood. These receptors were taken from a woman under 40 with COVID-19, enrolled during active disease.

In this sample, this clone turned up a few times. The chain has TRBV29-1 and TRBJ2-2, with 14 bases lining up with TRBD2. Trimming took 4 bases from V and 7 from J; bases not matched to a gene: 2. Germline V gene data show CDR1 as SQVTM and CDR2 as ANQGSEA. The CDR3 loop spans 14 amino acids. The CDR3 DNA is TGCAGCGTTGCCGGGACTAGCGGGAGCGGGGAGCTGTTTTTT. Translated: CSVAGTSGSGELFF.

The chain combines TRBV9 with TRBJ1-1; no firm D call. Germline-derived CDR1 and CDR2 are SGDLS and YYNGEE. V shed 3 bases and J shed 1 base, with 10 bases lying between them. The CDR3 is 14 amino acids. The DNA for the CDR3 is TGTGCCAGCAGCGGACGGGTCCCGAACACTGAAGCTTTCTTT. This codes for CASSGRVPNTEAFF.

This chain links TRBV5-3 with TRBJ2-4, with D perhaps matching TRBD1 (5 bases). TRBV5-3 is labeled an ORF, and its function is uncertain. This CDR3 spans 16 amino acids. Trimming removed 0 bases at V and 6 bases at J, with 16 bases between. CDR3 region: CARSLGQRFLGNIQYF. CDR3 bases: TGTGCCAGAAGCTTGGGACAGCGATTTTTGGGAAACATTCAGTACTTC.

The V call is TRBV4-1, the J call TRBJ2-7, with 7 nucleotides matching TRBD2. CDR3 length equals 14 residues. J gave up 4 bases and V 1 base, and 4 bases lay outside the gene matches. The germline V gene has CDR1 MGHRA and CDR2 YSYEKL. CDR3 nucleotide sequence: TGCGCCAGCAGCCAAGCTCAGGGAGGGTACGAGCAGTACTTC. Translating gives CASSQAQGGYEQYF.

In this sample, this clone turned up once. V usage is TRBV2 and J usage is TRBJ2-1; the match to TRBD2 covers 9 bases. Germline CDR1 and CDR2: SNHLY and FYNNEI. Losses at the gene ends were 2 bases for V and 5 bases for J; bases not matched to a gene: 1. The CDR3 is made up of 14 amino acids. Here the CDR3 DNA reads TGTGCCAGCAGTGAAACTAGCGGGCACAATGAGCAGTTCTTC. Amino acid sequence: CASSETSGHNEQFF.

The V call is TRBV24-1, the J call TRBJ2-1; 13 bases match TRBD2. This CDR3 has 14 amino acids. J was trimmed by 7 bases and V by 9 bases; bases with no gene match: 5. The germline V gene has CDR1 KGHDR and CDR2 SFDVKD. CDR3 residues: CATRPGLAGNEQFF. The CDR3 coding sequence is TGTGCCACCCGACCGGGACTAGCGGGGAATGAGCAGTTCTTC.

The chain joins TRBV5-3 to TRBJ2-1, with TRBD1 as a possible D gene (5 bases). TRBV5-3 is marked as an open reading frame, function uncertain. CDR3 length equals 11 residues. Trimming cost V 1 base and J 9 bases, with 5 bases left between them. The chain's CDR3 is CARSLQGEQFF. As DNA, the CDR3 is TGTGCCAGAAGCTTGCAGGGTGAGCAGTTCTTC.

Written as DNA, the CDR3 is TGTGCCAGCAGTTACTCTCTCGAGAGGATGACCGAGCAGTACTTC. It encodes CASSYSLERMTEQYF. The chain joins TRBV6-5 to TRBJ2-7; no reliable D call. Looked up from germline, CDR1 is MNHEY and CDR2 is SVGAGI. The CDR3 has 15 amino acids. V was clipped by 0 bases and J by 6 bases, with 15 bases between them.

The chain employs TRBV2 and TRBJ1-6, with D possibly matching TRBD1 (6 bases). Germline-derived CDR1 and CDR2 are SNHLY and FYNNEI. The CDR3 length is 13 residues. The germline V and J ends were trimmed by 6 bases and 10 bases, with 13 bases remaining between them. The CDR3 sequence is CASRQQGTSPLHF. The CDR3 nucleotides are TGTGCCAGCAGACAACAGGGCACCTCACCCCTCCACTTT.

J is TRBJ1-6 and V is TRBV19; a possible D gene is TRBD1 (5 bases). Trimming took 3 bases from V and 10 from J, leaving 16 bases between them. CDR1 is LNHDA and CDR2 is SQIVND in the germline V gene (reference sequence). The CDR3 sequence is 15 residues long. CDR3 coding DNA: TGTGCCAGTAGTATCGGAGCTTTACCAGGGTCACCCCTCCACTTT. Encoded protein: CASSIGALPGSPLHF.

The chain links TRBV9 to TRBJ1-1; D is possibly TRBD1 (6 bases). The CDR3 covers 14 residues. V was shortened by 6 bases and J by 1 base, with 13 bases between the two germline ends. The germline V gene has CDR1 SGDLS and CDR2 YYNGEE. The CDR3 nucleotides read TGTGCCAGCACGGTGGGACATCGGAACACTGAAGCTTTCTTT. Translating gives CASTVGHRNTEAFF.